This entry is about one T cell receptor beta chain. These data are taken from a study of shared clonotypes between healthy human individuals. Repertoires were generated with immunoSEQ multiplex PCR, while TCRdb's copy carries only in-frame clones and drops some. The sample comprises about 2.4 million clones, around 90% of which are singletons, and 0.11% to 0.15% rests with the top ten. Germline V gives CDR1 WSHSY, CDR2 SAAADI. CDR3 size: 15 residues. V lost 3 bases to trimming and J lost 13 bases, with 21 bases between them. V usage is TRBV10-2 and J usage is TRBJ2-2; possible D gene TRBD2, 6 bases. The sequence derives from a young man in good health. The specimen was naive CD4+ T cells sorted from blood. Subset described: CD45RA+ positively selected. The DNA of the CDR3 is TGCGCCAGCAGTGATGAGGGGACCCCCCGGAGGGGGCTGTTTTTT. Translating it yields CASSDEGTPRRGLFF.